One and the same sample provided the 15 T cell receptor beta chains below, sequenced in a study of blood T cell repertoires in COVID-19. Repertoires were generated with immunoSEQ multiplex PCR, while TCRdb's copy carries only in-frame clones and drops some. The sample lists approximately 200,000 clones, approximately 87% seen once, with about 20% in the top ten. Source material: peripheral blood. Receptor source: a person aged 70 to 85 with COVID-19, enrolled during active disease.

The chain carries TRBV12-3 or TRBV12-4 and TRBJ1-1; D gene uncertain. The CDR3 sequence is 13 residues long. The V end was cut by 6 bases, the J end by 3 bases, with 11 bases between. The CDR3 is CASRSDTYTEAFF. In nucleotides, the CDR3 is TGTGCCAGCAGATCCGACACATACACTGAAGCTTTCTTT.

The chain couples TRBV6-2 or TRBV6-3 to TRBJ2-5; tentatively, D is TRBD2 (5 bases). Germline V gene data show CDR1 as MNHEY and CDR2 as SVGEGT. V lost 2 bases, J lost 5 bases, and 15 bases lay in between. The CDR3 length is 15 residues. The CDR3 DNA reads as TGTGCCAGCAGTTACGGAGGACTTGTTTTGGAGACCCAGTACTTC. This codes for CASSYGGLVLETQYF.

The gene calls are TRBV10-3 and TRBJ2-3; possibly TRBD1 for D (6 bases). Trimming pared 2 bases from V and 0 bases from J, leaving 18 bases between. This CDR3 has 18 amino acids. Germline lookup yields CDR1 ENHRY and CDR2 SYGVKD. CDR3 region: CAISELGPPGTSTDTQYF. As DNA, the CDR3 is TGTGCCATCAGTGAGCTCGGACCGCCCGGGACAAGCACAGATACGCAGTATTTT.

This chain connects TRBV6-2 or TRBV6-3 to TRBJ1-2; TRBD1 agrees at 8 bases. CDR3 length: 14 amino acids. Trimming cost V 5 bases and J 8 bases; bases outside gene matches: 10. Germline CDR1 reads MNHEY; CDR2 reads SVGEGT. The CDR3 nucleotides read TGTGCCAGCAGTCTCCAGGGGGCGATGCACGGCTACACCTTC. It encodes CASSLQGAMHGYTF.

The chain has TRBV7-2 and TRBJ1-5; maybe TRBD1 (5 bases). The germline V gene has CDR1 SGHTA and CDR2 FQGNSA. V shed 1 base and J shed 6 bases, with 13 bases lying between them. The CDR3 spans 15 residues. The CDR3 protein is CASSLGTQGFQPQHF. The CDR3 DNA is TGTGCCAGCAGCTTAGGCACCCAGGGTTTTCAGCCCCAGCATTTT.

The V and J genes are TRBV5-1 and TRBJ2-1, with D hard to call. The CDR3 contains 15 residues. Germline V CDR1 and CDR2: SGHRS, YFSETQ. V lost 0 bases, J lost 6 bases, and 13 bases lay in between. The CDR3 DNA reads TGCGCCAGCAGCTTGGCCGGTATAATCCGCAATGAGCAGTTCTTC. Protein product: CASSLAGIIRNEQFF.

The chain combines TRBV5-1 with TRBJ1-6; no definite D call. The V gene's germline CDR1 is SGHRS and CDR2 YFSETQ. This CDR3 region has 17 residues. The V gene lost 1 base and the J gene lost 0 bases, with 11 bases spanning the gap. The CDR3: CASSLTSESSYNSPLHF. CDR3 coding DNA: TGCGCCAGCAGCTTGACGAGTGAGAGCTCCTATAATTCACCCCTCCACTTT. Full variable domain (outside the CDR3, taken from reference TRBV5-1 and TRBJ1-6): KAGVTQTPRYLIKTRGQQVTLSCSPISGHRSVSWYQQTPGQGLQFLFEYFSETQRNKGNFPGRFSGRQFSNSRSEMNVSTLELGDSALYLCASSLTSESSYNSPLHFGNGTRLTVT.

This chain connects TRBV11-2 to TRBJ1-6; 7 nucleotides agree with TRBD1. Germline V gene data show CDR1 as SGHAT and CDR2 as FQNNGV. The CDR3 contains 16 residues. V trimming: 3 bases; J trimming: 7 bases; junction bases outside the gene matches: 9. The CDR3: CASSLSPGQINSPLHF. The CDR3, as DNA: TGTGCCAGCAGCTTGTCCCCGGGACAGATCAATTCACCCCTCCACTTT.

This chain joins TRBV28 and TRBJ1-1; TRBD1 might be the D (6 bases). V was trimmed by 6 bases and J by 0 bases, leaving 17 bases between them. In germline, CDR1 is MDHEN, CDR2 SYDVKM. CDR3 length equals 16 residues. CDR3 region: CASSPEAGTLNTEAFF. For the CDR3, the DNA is TGTGCCAGCAGCCCAGAGGCCGGGACATTGAACACTGAAGCTTTCTTT.

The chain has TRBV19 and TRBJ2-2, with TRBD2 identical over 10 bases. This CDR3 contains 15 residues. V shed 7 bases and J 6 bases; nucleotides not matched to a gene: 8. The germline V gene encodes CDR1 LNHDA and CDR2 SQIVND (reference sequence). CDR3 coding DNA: TGTGCCAGTACCATCAGCGGGAGGGACCCCGGGGAGCTGTTTTTT. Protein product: CASTISGRDPGELFF.

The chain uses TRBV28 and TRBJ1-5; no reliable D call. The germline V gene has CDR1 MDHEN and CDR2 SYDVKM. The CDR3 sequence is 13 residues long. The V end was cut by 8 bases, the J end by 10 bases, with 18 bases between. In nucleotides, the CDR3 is TGTGCCAGCTCCCCCCAAAGCGGGGTCCCCCAGCATTTT. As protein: CASSPQSGVPQHF.

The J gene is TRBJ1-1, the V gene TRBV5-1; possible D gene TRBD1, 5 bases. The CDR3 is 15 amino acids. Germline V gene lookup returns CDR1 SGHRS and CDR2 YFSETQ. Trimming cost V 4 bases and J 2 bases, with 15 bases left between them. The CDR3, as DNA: TGCGCCAGCAGCCCTCAGACAGAGCCTAACACTGAAGCTTTCTTT. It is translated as CASSPQTEPNTEAFF.

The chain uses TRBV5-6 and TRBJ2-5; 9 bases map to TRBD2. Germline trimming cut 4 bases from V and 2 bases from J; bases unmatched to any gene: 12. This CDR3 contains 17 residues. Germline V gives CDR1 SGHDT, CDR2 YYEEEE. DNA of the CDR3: TGTGCCAGCAGCCGCTCCTTAGCGGGAGAGGGACAAGAGACCCAGTACTTC. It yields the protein CASSRSLAGEGQETQYF.

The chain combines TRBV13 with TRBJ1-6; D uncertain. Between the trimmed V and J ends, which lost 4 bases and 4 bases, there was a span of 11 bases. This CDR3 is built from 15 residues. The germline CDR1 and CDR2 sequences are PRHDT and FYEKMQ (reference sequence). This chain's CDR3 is CASSYQAVYNSPLHF. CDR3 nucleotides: TGTGCCAGCAGCTACCAAGCTGTTTATAATTCACCCCTCCACTTT.

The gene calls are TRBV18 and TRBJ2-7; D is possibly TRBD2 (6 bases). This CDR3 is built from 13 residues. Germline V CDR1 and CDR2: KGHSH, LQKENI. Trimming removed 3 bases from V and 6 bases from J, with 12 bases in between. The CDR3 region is CASSPPTRGEQYF. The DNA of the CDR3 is TGTGCCAGCTCACCGCCCACGCGGGGCGAGCAGTACTTC. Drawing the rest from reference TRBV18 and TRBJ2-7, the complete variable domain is NAGVMQNPRHLVRRRGQEARLRCSPMKGHSHVYWYRQLPEEGLKFMVYLQKENIIDESGMPKERFSAEFPKEGPSILRIQQVVRGDSAAYFCASSPPTRGEQYFGPGTRLTVT.